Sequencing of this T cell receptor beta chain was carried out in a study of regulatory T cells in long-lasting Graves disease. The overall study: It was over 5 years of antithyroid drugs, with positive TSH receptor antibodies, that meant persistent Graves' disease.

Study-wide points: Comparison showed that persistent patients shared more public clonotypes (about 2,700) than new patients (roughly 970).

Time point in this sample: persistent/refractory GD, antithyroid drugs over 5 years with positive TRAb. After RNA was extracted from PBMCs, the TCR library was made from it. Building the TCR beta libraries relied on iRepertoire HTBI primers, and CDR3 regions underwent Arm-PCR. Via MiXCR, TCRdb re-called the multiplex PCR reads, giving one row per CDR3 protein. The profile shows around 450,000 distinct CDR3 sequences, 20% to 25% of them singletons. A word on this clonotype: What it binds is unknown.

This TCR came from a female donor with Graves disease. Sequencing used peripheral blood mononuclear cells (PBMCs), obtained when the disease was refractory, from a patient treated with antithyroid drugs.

Here the CDR3 DNA reads TGCAGCGTTGAGGTCAGGGGGGCCCTAGAGCAGTACTTC. Translated: CSVEVRGALEQYF. V is TRBV29-1 and J is TRBJ2-7; maybe TRBD1 (7 bases). Looked up from germline, CDR1 is SQVTM and CDR2 is ANQGSEA. V lost 3 bases, J lost 7 bases, and 16 bases lay in between. CDR3 length: 13 amino acids.